The 21 T cell receptor beta chains below come from one sample, sequenced in a study of T-cell reconstitution after alpha-beta-depleted transplantation in children. Construction of the TCRbeta library involved unique molecular identifiers. Via MiXCR, TCRdb re-called the PCR reads, giving one row per CDR3 protein. The sample lists some 600,000 distinct CDR3 sequences, 15% to 20% seen once, with over 0.95% in the top ten. This specimen was PBMCs from the stem cell graft donor, taken from the stem cell graft. Every receptor here comes from a human donor who donated a stem cell graft to a child with acute myeloid leukemia.

V and J are TRBV7-9 and TRBJ1-3; D unclear. Germline lookup yields CDR1 SEHNR and CDR2 FQNEAQ (reference sequence). The CDR3 is made up of 16 amino acids. V was clipped by 1 base and J by 0 bases, with 10 bases between them. CDR3 in amino acids: CASSLESPLSGNTIYF. The CDR3 DNA reads as TGTGCCAGCAGCTTAGAGAGCCCGCTCTCTGGAAACACCATATATTTT.

The V and J genes are TRBV4-1 and TRBJ1-4; D is undetermined. Germline values: CDR1 MGHRA, CDR2 YSYEKL. The CDR3 runs to 13 residues. The V end lost 3 bases, the J end lost 8 bases, and 10 bases lay between the germline ends. This chain's CDR3 is CASSQMRREKLFF. CDR3 coding DNA: TGCGCCAGCAGCCAGATGAGACGAGAAAAACTGTTTTTT.

V and J are TRBV7-9 and TRBJ1-2, with unresolved D. Per the germline V gene, CDR1 is SEHNR and CDR2 is FQNEAQ (reference sequence). Trimming took off 5 bases at V and 12 bases at J, with 4 bases between the two ends. This CDR3 is built from 8 residues. The CDR3 DNA is TGTGCCAGCAGCCCAGACACCTTC. The encoded protein is CASSPDTF.

The genes are TRBV5-6 and TRBJ2-3; D gene uncertain. Trimming left V 1 base short and J 2 bases short, with 8 bases between. The germline gives CDR1 SGHDT, CDR2 YYEEEE. The CDR3 is 14 amino acids. In DNA form, the CDR3 reads TGTGCCAGCAGCTTGTTACTCAACACAGATACGCAGTATTTT. This encodes CASSLLLNTDTQYF.

This clonotype has a handful of counts. This chain uses TRBV12-3 or TRBV12-4 with TRBJ1-5; D is unclear. V was shortened by 6 bases and J by 3 bases, with 9 bases between the two germline ends. CDR3 length equals 13 residues. Here the CDR3 DNA reads TGTGCCAGCAGATCGAATCTCAATCAGCCCCAGCATTTT. Translating it yields CASRSNLNQPQHF.

This clonotype was recorded a few times. The chain couples TRBV7-2 to TRBJ1-6; D gene unclear. Germline V gene data show CDR1 as SGHTA and CDR2 as FQGNSA. The CDR3 consists of 17 residues. V lost 4 bases, J lost 0 bases, and 13 bases lay in between. The CDR3 DNA is TGTGCCAGCAGCTACCCCTACGGGAGCTCCTATAATTCACCCCTCCACTTT. It specifies CASSYPYGSSYNSPLHF.

This clonotype has just a few counts. V and J are TRBV25-1 and TRBJ1-1; 9 nucleotides agree with TRBD1. Per the germline V gene, CDR1 is MGHDK and CDR2 is SYGVNS. The V gene end was trimmed by 1 base and the J gene end by 4 bases; junction bases not matched to a gene: 7. The CDR3 totals 16 residues. The CDR3 region is CASSELSGTGFTEAFF. In DNA, the CDR3 is TGTGCCAGCAGTGAATTATCCGGGACAGGGTTCACTGAAGCTTTCTTT.

V gene TRBV5-1 combines with J gene TRBJ2-1; possible D gene TRBD2, 7 bases. V was clipped by 5 bases and J by 2 bases, with 14 bases between them. CDR3 length: 15 residues. Germline V CDR1 and CDR2: SGHRS, YFSETQ. CDR3 sequence: CASRGGGLAYNEQFF. CDR3 in DNA: TGCGCCAGCAGAGGGGGAGGGCTCGCCTACAATGAGCAGTTCTTC.

In this sample, this clonotype turned up a few times. The chain is built from TRBV20-1 and TRBJ1-5, with TRBD1 matching over 10 bases. Trimming removed 6 bases from V and 6 bases from J; junction bases left unmatched: 8. Germline V gene sequence: CDR1 DFQATT, CDR2 SNEGSKA (reference sequence). There are 14 residues in the CDR3. As DNA, the CDR3 is TGCAGTGCATCAACTGGACAGGGGGGTCAGCCCCAGCATTTT. This codes for CSASTGQGGQPQHF.

This clonotype was seen repeatedly, ten times or more. V usage is TRBV7-2 and J usage is TRBJ1-6; D ambiguous. The CDR3 length is 16 residues. Germline CDR1 is SGHTA and CDR2 is FQGNSA. V was pared by 1 base and J by 0 bases, with 7 bases between. The CDR3 DNA reads TGTGCCAGCAGCTTAGAAGGCAGCTCCTATAATTCACCCCTCCACTTT. Translated: CASSLEGSSYNSPLHF.

The V call is TRBV10-3, the J call TRBJ1-2; unclear D gene. With 3 bases removed from V and 4 bases from J, the gap between germline ends came to 12 bases. Germline V gene sequence: CDR1 ENHRY, CDR2 SYGVKD. The CDR3 runs to 14 residues. The CDR3 protein is CAISDLADAYGYTF. The DNA for the CDR3 is TGTGCCATCAGTGATTTGGCAGATGCCTATGGCTACACCTTC.

This clonotype has a count of ten or more. This chain joins TRBV20-1 and TRBJ1-5; D unclear. The CDR3 runs to 14 residues. V lost 3 bases and J lost 7, with 16 bases in between. Germline loops: CDR1 DFQATT, CDR2 SNEGSKA (reference sequence). CDR3: CSARASLRGQPQHF. The CDR3 DNA sequence: TGCAGTGCTAGGGCGTCCCTTCGGGGACAGCCCCAGCATTTT.

In DNA, the CDR3 is TGTGCCAGCAGCCCACCGGGCGGAATTTTTGAAGCTTTCTTT. Translation: CASSPPGGIFEAFF. This sequence joins TRBV12-3 or TRBV12-4 and TRBJ1-1; D not resolved. V dropped 6 bases and J dropped 7 bases, with 18 bases sitting between them. The CDR3 is 14 residues long.

In its sample, this clonotype was seen many times. The V and J genes are TRBV20-1 and TRBJ1-1; 7 bases line up with TRBD1. Germline V CDR1 and CDR2: DFQATT, SNEGSKA (reference sequence). The length of the CDR3 is 14 residues. Trimming took 6 bases from V and 4 from J; bases not matched to a gene: 11. The CDR3 DNA reads as TGCAGTGCCCTACATCAACAGGGGAGCACTGAAGCTTTCTTT. Encoded protein: CSALHQQGSTEAFF.

This chain's CDR3 is CASTILALMNTGELFF. Written as DNA, the CDR3 is TGTGCCAGCACCATCTTGGCCTTAATGAACACCGGGGAGCTGTTTTTT. This sequence joins TRBV6-1 and TRBJ2-2; no definite D call. Germline lookup yields CDR1 MNHNS and CDR2 SASEGT. V lost 7 bases and J 1 base, leaving 16 bases between the germline ends. The CDR3 extends over 16 amino acids.

This clonotype occurred a few times. The chain links TRBV6-5 to TRBJ1-1, with D possibly TRBD1 on 5 matching bases. This CDR3 contains 14 residues. Trimming took off 5 bases at V and 6 bases at J, with 16 bases between the two ends. CDR1 MNHEY and CDR2 SVGAGI come from the germline V gene. The CDR3 loop reads CASSNPTQGAEAFF. Written as DNA, the CDR3 is TGTGCCAGCAGTAACCCGACTCAGGGCGCTGAAGCTTTCTTT.

This sequence joins TRBV5-1 and TRBJ2-1, with unresolved D. V was trimmed by 4 bases and J by 6 bases, leaving 11 bases between them. CDR1 is SGHRS and CDR2 is YFSETQ in the germline V gene. This CDR3 has 13 residues. In nucleotides, the CDR3 is TGCGCCAGCAGCCTGTATTCAGGCAATGAGCAGTTCTTC. Translated, it gives CASSLYSGNEQFF.

This clonotype was detected many times. This rearrangement joins TRBV24-1 to TRBJ2-5, with 12 bases identical to TRBD1. The length of the CDR3 is 16 residues. J gave up 4 bases and V 4 bases, and 6 bases lay outside the gene matches. CDR1 KGHDR and CDR2 SFDVKD come from the germline V gene. The CDR3 DNA reads as TGTGCCACCAGTGACGTGGGACAGGGGGCAGGAGAGACCCAGTACTTC. Amino acids: CATSDVGQGAGETQYF.

This clonotype has ten or more counts. V gene TRBV28 combines with J gene TRBJ2-5; D possibly corresponds to TRBD1 (6 bases). The CDR3 has 14 amino acids. From germline, CDR1 is MDHEN and CDR2 SYDVKM. The V and J ends lost 2 bases and 1 base respectively, with 8 bases between them. CDR3 sequence reads: CASSLGTPQETQYF. In DNA form, the CDR3 reads TGTGCCAGCAGTTTAGGGACACCCCAAGAGACCCAGTACTTC.

This clonotype was seen ten or more times. The gene calls are TRBV29-1 and TRBJ1-1; D is unresolved. The CDR3 spans 14 residues. CDR1 SQVTM and CDR2 ANQGSEA come from the germline V gene. Trimming stripped 1 base from V and 6 bases from J, with 15 bases between. The CDR3 protein is CSVEVRGPNAEAFF. In nucleotides, the CDR3 is TGCAGCGTTGAAGTTAGAGGGCCCAACGCTGAAGCTTTCTTT. The full variable domain, with the rest looked up from reference TRBV29-1 and TRBJ1-1, is SAVISQKPSRDICQRGTSLTIQCQVDSQVTMMFWYRQQPGQSLTLIATANQGSEATYESGFVIDKFPISRPNLTFSTLTVSNMSPEDSSIYLCSVEVRGPNAEAFFGQGTRLTVV.

This clonotype was recorded at least ten times. The chain joins TRBV7-2 to TRBJ2-7; D unresolved. CDR1 is SGHTA and CDR2 is FQGNSA in the germline V gene. The CDR3 length is 13 residues. V was shortened by 3 bases and J by 0 bases, with 6 bases between the two germline ends. The CDR3 nucleotides are TGTGCCAGCAGCTTGCACGACTCCTACGAGCAGTACTTC. It codes for CASSLHDSYEQYF.